These 16 T cell receptor beta chains came from one sample sequenced in a study of post-analysis software for immune sequencing data. Study observations and caveats: With TRBV5-6, TRBV5-1 and TRBV20-1 included, about 5 TRBV segments were more frequent in patients than in controls.

No antigen has been assigned to these receptors. Unique molecular identifiers featured in each of the TCR beta cDNA libraries. TCRdb passed the PCR reads through MiXCR, listing each CDR3 protein once. Of 550,000 to 700,000 distinct CDR3 sequences in the sample, about 44% are singletons; the top ten hold around 1.7%. Sequencing was carried out using blood. Every receptor here comes from a girl under 18 with multiple sclerosis.

The rearrangement uses TRBV5-1 and TRBJ2-7; the match to TRBD2 covers 8 bases. Per germline, CDR1 SGHRS and CDR2 YFSETQ. The CDR3 totals 15 residues. V lost 2 bases, J lost 6 bases, and 10 bases stayed unmatched. In nucleotides, the CDR3 is TGCGCCAGCAGCTTCAAGCCAGCGGGAGTCTCCGAGCAGTACTTC. Residues: CASSFKPAGVSEQYF. Full variable domain (remainder filled in from reference TRBV5-1 and TRBJ2-7): KAGVTQTPRYLIKTRGQQVTLSCSPISGHRSVSWYQQTPGQGLQFLFEYFSETQRNKGNFPGRFSGRQFSNSRSEMNVSTLELGDSALYLCASSFKPAGVSEQYFGPGTRLTVT.

This clonotype was counted only a few times. V gene TRBV25-1 combines with J gene TRBJ2-6; 8 bases line up with TRBD1. With 5 bases clipped from V and 3 bases from J, the junction kept 12 bases outside the gene matches. This CDR3 has 18 amino acids. CDR1 and CDR2 (germline): MGHDK, SYGVNS. The CDR3 coding sequence is TGTGCCAGCAGTCCAGCTTGGACAGGGACTGGTGGGGCCAACGTCCTGACTTTC. It specifies CASSPAWTGTGGANVLTF.

The chain joins TRBV30 to TRBJ1-2; tentatively, D is TRBD1 (6 bases). The CDR3 has 14 residues. Germline lookup yields CDR1 GTSNPN and CDR2 SVGIG (reference sequence). V dropped 6 bases and J dropped 1 base, with 15 bases sitting between them. CDR3 coding DNA: TGTGCCTGTCTGCGGACAGCTCTTAACTATGGCTACACCTTC. It specifies CACLRTALNYGYTF.

The J gene is TRBJ1-5, the V gene TRBV4-1, with D possibly TRBD1 on 5 matching bases. The CDR3 totals 15 residues. CDR1 and CDR2 from the germline V gene are MGHRA and YSYEKL. The ends were cut back, 2 bases at V and 2 bases at J, with 10 bases in the middle. The CDR3 sequence is CASSQRQGGNQPQHF. The DNA for the CDR3 is TGCGCCAGCAGCCAACGGCAGGGAGGCAATCAGCCCCAGCATTTT.

The rearrangement joins TRBV29-1 to TRBJ1-1, with 8 bases that match TRBD1. The CDR3 loop spans 13 amino acids. Germline CDR1 reads SQVTM; CDR2 reads ANQGSEA. V trimming: 3 bases; J trimming: 7 bases; junction bases outside the gene matches: 7. The DNA of the CDR3 is TGCAGCGTTGAGCCCCAGGGGGCAGGTGAAGCTTTCTTT. Protein product: CSVEPQGAGEAFF.

The table lists this clonotype with a count of one. The rearrangement uses TRBV2 and TRBJ1-2; 7 bases match TRBD1. The CDR3 length is 15 residues. The J segment lost 10 bases and the V segment lost 5 bases, leaving 16 bases of the junction unmatched. From germline, CDR1 is SNHLY and CDR2 FYNNEI. As DNA, the CDR3 is TGTGCCAGCAGTAGGGACAGCCGCAGAAGCGGTGTCTACACCTTC. Protein: CASSRDSRRSGVYTF.

This clonotype was seen a few times. This clone may be a read error of a much larger clone one base away. This chain links TRBV6-5 with TRBJ2-7; 9 positions match TRBD1. The CDR3 has 15 residues. V shed 6 bases and J 4 bases; nucleotides not matched to a gene: 10. Germline values: CDR1 MNHEY, CDR2 SVGAGI. DNA for the CDR3: TGTGCCAGCAGGCCCGGGAAGGACAGGGGTTACGAGCAGTACTTC. Translated: CASRPGKDRGYEQYF.

The V and J genes are TRBV20-1 and TRBJ1-1; the match to TRBD1 covers 7 bases. Germline trimming cut 6 bases from V and 1 base from J; bases unmatched to any gene: 8. Germline V gene sequence: CDR1 DFQATT, CDR2 SNEGSKA (reference sequence). The CDR3 covers 14 residues. CDR3 sequence: CSATPGTANTEAFF. In DNA form, the CDR3 reads TGCAGTGCCACACCCGGGACAGCGAACACTGAAGCTTTCTTT.

The chain has TRBV27 and TRBJ1-2, with D perhaps matching TRBD1 (5 bases). This CDR3 is built from 13 residues. V gave up 6 bases and J gave up 2 bases, with 10 bases separating them. CDR1 and CDR2 (germline): MNHEY, SMNVEV (reference sequence). The CDR3 sequence: CASRSDKNYGYTF. CDR3 bases: TGTGCCAGCAGGTCGGACAAGAACTATGGCTACACCTTC.

The chain uses TRBV10-3 and TRBJ2-3; D is possibly TRBD1 (6 bases). CDR1 and CDR2 from the germline V gene are ENHRY and SYGVKD. The CDR3 contains 15 residues. The V and J ends lost 6 bases and 1 base respectively, with 14 bases between them. DNA for the CDR3: TGTGCCATCAGCCTACCGGGACACCGCACAGATACGCAGTATTTT. Protein sequence: CAISLPGHRTDTQYF.

The chain combines TRBV6-5 with TRBJ1-5; unclear D gene. The germline V gene encodes CDR1 MNHEY and CDR2 SVGAGI. The V and J ends lost 7 bases and 5 bases respectively, with 15 bases between them. This CDR3 contains 14 residues. CDR3 sequence: CASILGGKHQPQHF. In DNA, the CDR3 is TGTGCCAGCATCTTGGGAGGGAAGCATCAGCCCCAGCATTTT.

The rearrangement links TRBV29-1 to TRBJ1-1; weak D call: TRBD1 (5 bases). The CDR3 contains 12 residues. Trimming left V 7 bases short and J 6 bases short, with 15 bases between. Germline V gives CDR1 SQVTM, CDR2 ANQGSEA. The CDR3 sequence is CSGGGGKAEAFF. In nucleotides, the CDR3 is TGCAGCGGGGGGGGAGGGAAAGCTGAAGCTTTCTTT.

This clonotype was seen only a few times. The chain has TRBV11-2 and TRBJ2-5, with 8 bases identical to TRBD2. The length of the CDR3 is 16 residues. J gave up 1 base and V 5 bases, and 9 bases lay outside the gene matches. Germline V gene lookup returns CDR1 SGHAT and CDR2 FQNNGV. The CDR3 region is CASSPPWAGGQETQYF. Written as DNA, the CDR3 is TGTGCCAGCAGCCCCCCATGGGCGGGGGGCCAAGAGACCCAGTACTTC.

This clonotype was found a few times. The V gene is TRBV12-3 or TRBV12-4, the J gene TRBJ1-2; 11 bases align to TRBD1. V was pared by 7 bases and J by 4 bases, with 11 bases of the junction left unmatched. This CDR3 is 16 amino acids long. CDR3 sequence reads: CASMSGTGGLSYGYTF. The CDR3 DNA follows: TGTGCCAGCATGTCCGGGACAGGGGGACTGAGCTATGGCTACACCTTC.

The gene calls are TRBV12-3 or TRBV12-4 and TRBJ2-1, with 8 bases identical to TRBD2. The length of the CDR3 is 15 residues. The J segment lost 6 bases and the V segment lost 5 bases, leaving 9 bases of the junction unmatched. DNA of the CDR3: TGTGCCAGCAGTCCAACAGCGGGAGTAACCAATGAGCAGTTCTTC. It yields the protein CASSPTAGVTNEQFF.

This sequence joins TRBV7-9 and TRBJ2-3; the D is unclear. Looked up from germline, CDR1 is SEHNR and CDR2 is FQNEAQ (reference sequence). The CDR3 extends over 15 amino acids. V lost 3 bases, J lost 1 base, and 11 bases lay in between. For the CDR3, the DNA is TGTGCCAGCAGCTTTGAACGTCGGGGCACAGATACGCAGTATTTT. Amino acids: CASSFERRGTDTQYF. The entire variable domain, with the rest obtained from reference TRBV7-9 and TRBJ2-3, is as follows: DTGVSQNPRHKITKRGQNVTFRCDPISEHNRLYWYRQTLGQGPEFLTYFQNEAQLEKSRLLSDRFSAERPKGSFSTLEIQRTEQGDSAMYLCASSFERRGTDTQYFGPGTRLTVL.